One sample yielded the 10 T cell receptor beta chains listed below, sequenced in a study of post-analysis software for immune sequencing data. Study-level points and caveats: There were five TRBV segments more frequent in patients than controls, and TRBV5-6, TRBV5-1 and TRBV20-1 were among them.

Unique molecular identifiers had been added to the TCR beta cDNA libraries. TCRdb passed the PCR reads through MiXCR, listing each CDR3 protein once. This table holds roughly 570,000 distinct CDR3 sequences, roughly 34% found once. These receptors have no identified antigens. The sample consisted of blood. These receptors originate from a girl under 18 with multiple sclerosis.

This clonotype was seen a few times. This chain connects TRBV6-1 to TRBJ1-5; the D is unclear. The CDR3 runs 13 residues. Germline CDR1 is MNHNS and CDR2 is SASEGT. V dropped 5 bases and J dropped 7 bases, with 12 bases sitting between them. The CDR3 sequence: CASSLYDKQPQHF. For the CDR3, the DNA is TGTGCCAGCAGTTTGTACGACAAACAGCCCCAGCATTTT.

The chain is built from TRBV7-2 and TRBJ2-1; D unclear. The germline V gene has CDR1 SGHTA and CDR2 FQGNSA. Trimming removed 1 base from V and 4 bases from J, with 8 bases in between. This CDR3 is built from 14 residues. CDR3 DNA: TGTGCCAGCAGCTTAGTATGGCAGTACAATGAGCAGTTCTTC. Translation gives CASSLVWQYNEQFF. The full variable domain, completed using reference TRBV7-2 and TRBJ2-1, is GAGVSQSPSNKVTEKGKDVELRCDPISGHTALYWYRQSLGQGLEFLIYFQGNSAPDKSGLPSDRFSAERTGGSVSTLTIQRTQQEDSAVYLCASSLVWQYNEQFFGPGTRLTVL.

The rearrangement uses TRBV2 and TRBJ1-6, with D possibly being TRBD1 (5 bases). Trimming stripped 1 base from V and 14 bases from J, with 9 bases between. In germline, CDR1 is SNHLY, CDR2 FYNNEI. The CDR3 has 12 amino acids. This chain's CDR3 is CASSEGPGALHF. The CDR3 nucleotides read TGTGCCAGCAGTGAAGGACCGGGGGCCCTCCACTTT. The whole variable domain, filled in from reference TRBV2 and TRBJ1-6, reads EPEVTQTPSHQVTQMGQEVILRCVPISNHLYFYWYRQILGQKVEFLVSFYNNEISEKSEIFDDQFSVERPDGSNFTLKIRSTKLEDSAMYFCASSEGPGALHFGNGTRLTVT.

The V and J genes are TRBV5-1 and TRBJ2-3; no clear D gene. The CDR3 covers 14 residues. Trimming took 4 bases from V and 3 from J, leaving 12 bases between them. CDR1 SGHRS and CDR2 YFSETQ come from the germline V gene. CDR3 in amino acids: CASSLLTETDTQYF. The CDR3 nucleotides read TGCGCCAGCAGCCTACTGACGGAGACAGATACGCAGTATTTT.

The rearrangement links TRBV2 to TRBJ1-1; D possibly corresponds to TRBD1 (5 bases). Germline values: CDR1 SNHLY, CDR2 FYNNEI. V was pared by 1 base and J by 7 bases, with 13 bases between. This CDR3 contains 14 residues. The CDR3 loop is CASSEERGVGEAFF. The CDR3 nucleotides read TGTGCCAGCAGTGAAGAGAGGGGAGTGGGTGAAGCTTTCTTT. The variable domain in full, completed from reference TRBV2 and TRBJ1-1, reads EPEVTQTPSHQVTQMGQEVILRCVPISNHLYFYWYRQILGQKVEFLVSFYNNEISEKSEIFDDQFSVERPDGSNFTLKIRSTKLEDSAMYFCASSEERGVGEAFFGQGTRLTVV.

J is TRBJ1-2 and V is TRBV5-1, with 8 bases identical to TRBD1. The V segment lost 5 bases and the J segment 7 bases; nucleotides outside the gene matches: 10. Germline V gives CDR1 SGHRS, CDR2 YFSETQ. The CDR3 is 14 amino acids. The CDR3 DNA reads TGCGCCAGCAGTCCGGACAGGGCATCGTCTGGCTACACCTTC. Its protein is CASSPDRASSGYTF.

DNA for the CDR3: TGTGCCAGCAGTCGGGGACTAGCGACATTCACAGATACGCAGTATTTT. Its protein is CASSRGLATFTDTQYF. V is TRBV12-3 or TRBV12-4 and J is TRBJ2-3, with TRBD2 matching 10 bases. The CDR3 is 16 residues long. Trimming cost V 5 bases and J 2 bases; bases outside gene matches: 7.

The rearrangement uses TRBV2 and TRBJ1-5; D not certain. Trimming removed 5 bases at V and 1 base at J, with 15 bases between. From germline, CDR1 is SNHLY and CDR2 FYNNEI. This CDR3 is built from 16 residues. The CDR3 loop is CASSQALTLSNQPQHF. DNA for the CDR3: TGTGCCAGCAGTCAGGCGCTGACCTTGAGCAATCAGCCCCAGCATTTT.

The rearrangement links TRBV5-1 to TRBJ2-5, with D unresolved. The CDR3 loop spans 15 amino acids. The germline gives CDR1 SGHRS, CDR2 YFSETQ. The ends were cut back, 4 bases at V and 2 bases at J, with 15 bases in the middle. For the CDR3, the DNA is TGCGCCAGCAGCCCGGATGGGGTCAGTCAAGAGACCCAGTACTTC. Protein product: CASSPDGVSQETQYF.

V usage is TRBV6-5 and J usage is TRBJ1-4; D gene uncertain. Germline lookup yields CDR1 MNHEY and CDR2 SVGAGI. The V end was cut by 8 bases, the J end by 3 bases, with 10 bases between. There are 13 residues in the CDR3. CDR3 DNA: TGTGCCAGCCGCGCGAGGGCTAATGAAAAACTGTTTTTT. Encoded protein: CASRARANEKLFF.